Following are 21 T cell receptor beta chains from one sample sequenced in a study of molecular identifiers for immune sequencing clone quantification. TCRdb reprocessed the PCR reads with MiXCR, giving one entry per CDR3 protein. Of hundreds of thousands of distinct CDR3 sequences listed, nearly 20% are singletons. Material for sequencing was naive CD8+ T cells from blood, with Jurkat cell RNA spiked in. Described subset: FACS-sorted CD8+CD4-CCR7+CD45RA+ naive T cells. All receptors derive from a human donor in good health. Some libraries in this study had Jurkat cell RNA spiked in.

This clonotype has just a few counts. For the CDR3, the DNA is TGTGCCAGCAGTTTAACCCTACTTCGGGTCACCGGGGAGCTGTTTTTT. Translating gives CASSLTLLRVTGELFF. This sequence joins TRBV12-3 or TRBV12-4 and TRBJ2-2; D not certain. The CDR3 covers 16 residues. V dropped 2 bases and J dropped 4 bases, with 14 bases sitting between them.

This clonotype was detected many times. The rearrangement uses TRBV27 and TRBJ2-1; 12 nucleotides agree with TRBD2. CDR3 size: 16 residues. Germline CDR1 MNHEY, CDR2 SMNVEV (reference sequence). Trimming at V came to 2 bases and at J to 4 bases, leaving 3 bases not matched to a gene. CDR3 amino acids: CASSLVLAGGYNEQFF. The CDR3 DNA is TGTGCCAGCAGTTTAGTACTAGCGGGAGGATACAATGAGCAGTTCTTC.

A remark on this clonotype: A read error may be the cause here, since a much bigger clone is one base away. The chain carries TRBV7-3 and TRBJ1-6; maybe TRBD1 (5 bases). CDR1 is SGHTA, CDR2 FQGTGA, per germline. This CDR3 contains 14 residues. CDR3 region: CAGSLTGGNSALHF. DNA for the CDR3: TGTGCCGGCAGCTTAACGGGGGGGAATTCGGCCCTCCACTTT.

The table lists this clonotype with many counts. The CDR3 loop is CASSQDTSNTGELFF. The CDR3 nucleotides are TGCGCCAGCAGCCAGGACACTTCGAACACCGGGGAGCTGTTTTTT. The chain has TRBV4-3 and TRBJ2-2; possible D gene TRBD1, 5 bases. The CDR3 consists of 15 residues. The germline V gene has CDR1 LGHNA and CDR2 YSLEER. The V end was cut by 3 bases, the J end by 0 bases, with 8 bases between.

The V and J genes are TRBV15 and TRBJ1-3; D is uncertain. Trimming removed 5 bases from V and 0 bases from J, with 8 bases in between. Germline V gene sequence: CDR1 LNHNV, CDR2 YYDKDF (reference sequence). This CDR3 spans 14 amino acids. The CDR3 nucleotides read TGTGCCACCAGCCACAGTAGCTCTGGAAACACCATATATTTT. This codes for CATSHSSSGNTIYF.

In its sample, this clonotype was seen many times. CDR3 amino acids: CSAPGPVGKNIQYF. CDR3 coding DNA: TGCAGTGCTCCGGGCCCGGTGGGCAAAAACATTCAGTACTTC. This rearrangement joins TRBV20-1 to TRBJ2-4; D gene uncertain. Germline V CDR1 and CDR2: DFQATT, SNEGSKA (reference sequence). There are 14 residues in the CDR3. V dropped 5 bases and J dropped 3 bases, with 14 bases sitting between them.

This clonotype has at least ten counts. V and J are TRBV27 and TRBJ1-1; 8 bases match TRBD1. Germline trimming cut 5 bases from V and 5 bases from J; bases unmatched to any gene: 22. This CDR3 is 19 amino acids long. The germline V gene encodes CDR1 MNHEY and CDR2 SMNVEV (reference sequence). CDR3 sequence (DNA): TGTGCCAGCAGTAGAATCTCTCGTACGAGACAGGGGAGGAGGACTGAAGCTTTCTTT. This sequence encodes CASSRISRTRQGRRTEAFF.

This clonotype was found a few times. The chain employs TRBV24-1 and TRBJ2-1; D is undetermined. Germline CDR1 is KGHDR and CDR2 is SFDVKD. V dropped 6 bases and J dropped 4 bases, with 6 bases sitting between them. The CDR3 covers 12 residues. The CDR3, as DNA: TGTGCCACCAGTCGCGAGTACAATGAGCAGTTCTTC. It encodes CATSREYNEQFF.

This clonotype was recorded at least ten times. The V call is TRBV6-2 or TRBV6-3, the J call TRBJ1-1; D is unresolved. V lost 5 bases, J lost 5 bases, and 15 bases lay in between. CDR3 length: 14 residues. The germline V gene encodes CDR1 MNHEY and CDR2 SVGEGT. The CDR3 DNA reads TGTGCCAGCAGTCCCACAATTTCTGGGACTGAAGCTTTCTTT. This codes for CASSPTISGTEAFF.

This clonotype was counted ten times or more. This chain links TRBV30 with TRBJ1-1; D call uncertain. Between the trimmed V and J ends, which lost 0 bases and 7 bases, there was a span of 6 bases. The CDR3 spans 11 residues. Germline V gene sequence: CDR1 GTSNPN, CDR2 SVGIG (reference sequence). The CDR3 protein is CAWSVTIEAFF. CDR3 nucleotides: TGTGCCTGGAGTGTGACGATTGAAGCTTTCTTT.

This clonotype was counted at least ten times. The chain joins TRBV19 to TRBJ2-3; D is perhaps TRBD2 (5 bases). CDR1 is LNHDA, CDR2 SQIVND, per germline (reference sequence). Trimming left V 2 bases short and J 3 bases short, with 9 bases between. This CDR3 comprises 14 residues. Here the CDR3 DNA reads TGTGCCAGTAGTATAAGAGGAGGTACAGATACGCAGTATTTT. Encoded protein: CASSIRGGTDTQYF.

This clonotype appeared many times. The gene calls are TRBV3-1 and TRBJ2-6, with TRBD2 as a possible D gene (5 bases). CDR3 length equals 16 residues. Trimming removed 0 bases at V and 2 bases at J, with 8 bases between. Germline V gives CDR1 LGHDT, CDR2 YNNKEL (reference sequence). The CDR3 DNA follows: TGTGCCAGCAGCCAAGAATGGGGAGCTGGGGCCAACGTCCTGACTTTC. Residues: CASSQEWGAGANVLTF.

The table lists this clonotype with a count of one. A read error is possible here, since a much larger clone lies one base away. The CDR3 carries no conserved terminal phenylalanine or tryptophan, so it likely arises from a read error. The chain employs TRBV4-1 and TRBJ2-7, with 9 bases fitting TRBD2. This CDR3 spans 13 amino acids. The J segment lost 5 bases and the V segment lost 7 bases, leaving 6 bases of the junction unmatched. In germline, CDR1 is MGHRA, CDR2 YSYEKL. The CDR3 DNA sequence: TGCGCCAGCATACCGGGACTAGCCCACGAGCAGTACTCC. As protein: CASIPGLAHEQYS.

CDR3 residues: CATSPGGDYGYTF. CDR3 nucleotides: TGTGCCACCAGCCCAGGGGGGGACTATGGCTACACCTTC. V and J are TRBV24-1 and TRBJ1-2; TRBD1 agrees at 7 bases. CDR1 is KGHDR and CDR2 is SFDVKD in the germline V gene. The CDR3 length is 13 residues. V dropped 7 bases and J dropped 3; count of bases not matched to a gene: 4.

J is TRBJ2-2 and V is TRBV14, with D unresolved. The V end was cut by 1 base, the J end by 1 base, with 7 bases between. The CDR3 extends over 15 amino acids. CDR1 and CDR2 (germline): SGHDN, FVKESK. The DNA of the CDR3 is TGTGCCAGCAGCCAAGCATTGGGGAACACCGGGGAGCTGTTTTTT. Translated: CASSQALGNTGELFF.

This clonotype appeared many times. This chain links TRBV27 with TRBJ1-5; D is unresolved. This CDR3 region has 15 residues. Trimming shortened V by 6 bases and J by 0 bases, and 12 bases separated the two germline ends. The germline V gene has CDR1 MNHEY and CDR2 SMNVEV (reference sequence). The CDR3 region is CASRSLSYSNQPQHF. The CDR3 nucleotides read TGTGCCAGCAGATCTTTGAGTTATAGCAATCAGCCCCAGCATTTT.

A note on this clonotype: Since a much larger clone is just one base distant, this may be a read error. The J gene is TRBJ2-1, the V gene TRBV7-9; 9 bases match TRBD2. CDR3 length: 15 residues. Germline-derived CDR1 and CDR2 are SEHNR and FQNEAQ (reference sequence). CDR3 nucleotide sequence: TGTGCCAGCAGCTCGACTAGCGGATCCTACAATGAGCAGCTCTTC. It yields the protein CASSSTSGSYNEQLF.

A remark on this clonotype: A single base separates this from a much larger clone, so it may be a read error. The rearrangement uses TRBV7-9 and TRBJ2-7; D possibly uses TRBD1 or TRBD2 (5 bases each). The CDR3 extends over 15 amino acids. Germline assignment: CDR1 SEHNR and CDR2 FQNEAQ (reference sequence). Trimming shortened V by 4 bases and J by 0 bases, and 13 bases separated the two germline ends. The CDR3 bases are TGTGCCAGCAGCTCCATGACGGGACGCTCCTACGAGCAGTACTTC. Translation gives CASSSMTGRSYEQYF.

This clonotype has at least ten counts. V usage is TRBV7-8 and J usage is TRBJ1-5, with D possibly TRBD1 on 5 matching bases. V was trimmed by 3 bases and J by 0 bases, leaving 9 bases between them. Germline lookup yields CDR1 SGHVS and CDR2 FQNEAQ. The CDR3 is 15 residues long. CDR3 nucleotide sequence: TGTGCCAGCAGCTTTGAGGGGAATAGCAATCAGCCCCAGCATTTT. Translation: CASSFEGNSNQPQHF.

A word on this clonotype: This clone may be a read error of a much larger clone one base away. V and J are TRBV4-1 and TRBJ2-1; TRBD1 might be the D (6 bases). The CDR3 length is 15 residues. The V gene's germline CDR1 is MGHRA and CDR2 YSYEKL. The CDR3 region has the DNA TGCGCCAGCAGCCAAGAGGTGACAGGATACAAGGAGCAGTTCTTC. This gives the protein CASSQEVTGYKEQFF.

This clonotype has ten or more counts. The chain uses TRBV27 and TRBJ2-7; no clear D. The CDR3 consists of 14 residues. Germline V lookup: CDR1 MNHEY, CDR2 SMNVEV (reference sequence). V gave up 3 bases and J gave up 2 bases, with 11 bases separating them. CDR3 in amino acids: CASSFGPETYEQYF. CDR3 bases: TGTGCCAGCAGTTTCGGGCCGGAGACCTACGAGCAGTACTTC.